What follows are 25 T cell receptor beta chains derived from one specimen sequenced in a study of graft-versus-host responses after intestinal transplantation. TCRdb keeps only in-frame clones here, not all; method: immunoSEQ multiplex PCR. The table lists nearly 95,000 clones, around 93% of them singletons. Their recognized antigens are unknown. The sample was unstimulated CD8+ T cells sorted from spleen or lymph node cells, taken before intestinal transplant. These receptor sequences come from a human donor who received an intestinal transplant.

The chain combines TRBV7-9 with TRBJ1-1; 9 nucleotides align to TRBD1. CDR1 is SEHNR and CDR2 is FQNEAQ in the germline V gene (reference sequence). This CDR3 region has 15 residues. V was clipped by 5 bases and J by 1 base; unmatched bases: 5. The CDR3 DNA reads as TGTGCCAGCAGCCCTACGACAGGGGGGAACACTGAAGCTTTCTTT. It specifies CASSPTTGGNTEAFF.

This rearrangement joins TRBV4-3 to TRBJ1-3; no definite D call. From germline, CDR1 is LGHNA and CDR2 YSLEER. This CDR3 contains 16 residues. V was cut by 4 bases and J by 0 bases, with 13 bases left in between. The CDR3 region is CASSLAWADSGNTIYF. CDR3 coding DNA: TGCGCCAGCAGCCTCGCCTGGGCCGACTCTGGAAACACCATATATTTT.

This clone was counted once. CDR3 region: CASSLFPGVNTEAFF. The CDR3 DNA sequence: TGTGCCAGCAGCTTATTCCCAGGTGTGAACACTGAAGCTTTCTTT. The rearrangement joins TRBV7-2 to TRBJ1-1; unclear D gene. CDR1 SGHTA and CDR2 FQGNSA come from the germline V gene. Between the trimmed V and J ends, which lost 2 bases and 0 bases, there was a span of 10 bases. This CDR3 contains 15 residues.

The CDR3 nucleotides read TGCGCCAGCAGCCAAGGGGACAGGGAGGAAGACTATGGCTACACCTTC. Its protein is CASSQGDREEDYGYTF. The chain recombines TRBV4-1 with TRBJ1-2, with 9 bases identical to TRBD1. The J segment lost 3 bases and the V segment lost 1 base, leaving 6 bases of the junction unmatched. CDR1 and CDR2 from the germline V gene are MGHRA and YSYEKL. The CDR3 is 16 residues long.

V usage is TRBV6-5 and J usage is TRBJ1-1; D is undetermined. Germline CDR1 reads MNHEY; CDR2 reads SVGAGI. This CDR3 contains 13 residues. Trimming removed 6 bases from V and 1 base from J, with 9 bases in between. Written as DNA, the CDR3 is TGTGCCAGCAGCCACTTCTGGAACACTGAAGCTTTCTTT. The encoded protein is CASSHFWNTEAFF.

This clone came up once. This rearrangement joins TRBV6-5 to TRBJ2-7, with 8 nucleotides matching TRBD1. The CDR3 is 14 residues long. J gave up 3 bases and V 4 bases, and 5 bases lay outside the gene matches. Per germline, CDR1 MNHEY and CDR2 SVGAGI. CDR3 protein: CASSSQGANYEQYF. The CDR3, as DNA: TGTGCCAGCAGTTCGCAGGGGGCTAACTACGAGCAGTACTTC.

The chain joins TRBV4-3 to TRBJ2-3; D gene ambiguous. CDR1 and CDR2 from the germline V gene are LGHNA and YSLEER. V dropped 0 bases and J dropped 7 bases, with 8 bases sitting between them. CDR3 length equals 13 residues. CDR3 sequence: CASSQDLSNTQYF. CDR3 DNA: TGCGCCAGCAGCCAAGATTTGTCAAATACGCAGTATTTT.

This chain joins TRBV7-2 and TRBJ2-1; D may be TRBD2 (7 bases). The V and J ends lost 1 base and 2 bases respectively, with 9 bases between them. Germline V gene data show CDR1 as SGHTA and CDR2 as FQGNSA. The CDR3 consists of 15 residues. CDR3 DNA sequence: TGTGCCAGCAGCTTAGGGGGGGGCGCCTACAATGAGCAGTTCTTC. Translating gives CASSLGGGAYNEQFF.

The chain couples TRBV27 to TRBJ2-2, with no clear D. V lost 5 bases, J lost 4 bases, and 11 bases lay in between. Per germline, CDR1 MNHEY and CDR2 SMNVEV (reference sequence). The length of the CDR3 is 14 residues. CDR3 coding DNA: TGTGCCAGCAGTCCTAGACTCGGCACCGGGGAGCTGTTTTTT. Translating gives CASSPRLGTGELFF.

V gene TRBV4-3 combines with J gene TRBJ2-3; no clear D. The germline gives CDR1 LGHNA, CDR2 YSLEER. The CDR3 has 12 amino acids. V lost 0 bases and J lost 6, with 4 bases in between. In DNA form, the CDR3 reads TGCGCCAGCAGCCAAGACGAGGATACGCAGTATTTT. It encodes CASSQDEDTQYF.

The chain recombines TRBV4-3 with TRBJ2-3; 8 nucleotides agree with TRBD2. Trimming cost V 4 bases and J 6 bases; bases outside gene matches: 9. CDR3 length equals 15 residues. CDR1 is LGHNA, CDR2 YSLEER, per germline. CDR3: CASSLGTSIGDTQYF. For the CDR3, the DNA is TGCGCCAGCAGCCTCGGGACTAGTATCGGCGATACGCAGTATTTT.

The CDR3 DNA follows: TGTGCCAGTAGTTCTAGGGGGCCGGAGGGCTATGGCTACACCTTC. Its protein product is CASSSRGPEGYGYTF. The genes are TRBV19 and TRBJ1-2, with 7 bases aligning to TRBD1. The CDR3 contains 15 residues. V was clipped by 5 bases and J by 4 bases; unmatched bases: 10. Germline lookup yields CDR1 LNHDA and CDR2 SQIVND (reference sequence). Variable domain in full (rest from reference TRBV19 and TRBJ1-2): DGGITQSPKYLFRKEGQNVTLSCEQNLNHDAMYWYRQDPGQGLRLIYYSQIVNDFQKGDIAEGYSVSREKKESFPLTVTSAQKNPTAFYLCASSSRGPEGYGYTFGSGTRLTVV.

This clone is a singleton in its sample. CDR3 in DNA: TGTGCCTGGGATCTGAGGACAGAGATTAACACCGGGGAGCTGTTTTTT. As protein: CAWDLRTEINTGELFF. This rearrangement joins TRBV30 to TRBJ2-2; TRBD1 is a possible D gene (6 bases). CDR1 and CDR2 (germline): GTSNPN, SVGIG (reference sequence). Trimming took off 5 bases at V and 2 bases at J, with 18 bases between the two ends. The CDR3 has 16 residues.

This clone was detected only once. J is TRBJ1-5 and V is TRBV5-6, with D possibly being TRBD1 (5 bases). The CDR3 length is 16 residues. Germline V gene lookup returns CDR1 SGHDT and CDR2 YYEEEE. V lost 4 bases to trimming and J lost 3 bases, with 17 bases between them. This chain's CDR3 is CASSPWGQGNNQPQHF. CDR3 bases: TGTGCCAGCAGCCCCTGGGGTCAGGGTAACAATCAGCCCCAGCATTTT. Based on the CDR3 plus reference TRBV5-6 and TRBJ1-5, the full variable domain is DAGVTQSPTHLIKTRGQQVTLRCSPKSGHDTVSWYQQALGQGPQFIFQYYEEEERQRGNFPDRFSGHQFPNYSSELNVNALLLGDSALYLCASSPWGQGNNQPQHFGDGTRLSIL.

The chain links TRBV29-1 to TRBJ2-1; TRBD1 might be the D (5 bases). Germline CDR1 and CDR2: SQVTM and ANQGSEA. Trimming took 6 bases from V and 6 from J, leaving 12 bases between them. The CDR3 covers 12 residues. CDR3 DNA: TGCAGCGTCCTGGACATGGGCAATGAGCAGTTCTTC. Translation: CSVLDMGNEQFF.

The chain links TRBV4-3 to TRBJ1-2; maybe TRBD1 (6 bases). The V gene's germline CDR1 is LGHNA and CDR2 YSLEER. The V end lost 0 bases, the J end lost 5 bases, and 22 bases lay between the germline ends. The CDR3 runs to 18 residues. CDR3 in amino acids: CASSQEGGNMGARYGYTF. The CDR3 DNA sequence: TGCGCCAGCAGCCAAGAGGGGGGGAACATGGGGGCCCGGTATGGCTACACCTTC.

This clone has only one observation. The gene calls are TRBV6-5 and TRBJ1-1; TRBD1 matches 9 bases. The V and J ends lost 1 base and 4 bases, in that order; junction bases with no gene match: 4. The CDR3 has 15 amino acids. Germline loops: CDR1 MNHEY, CDR2 SVGAGI. The CDR3 loop reads CASSYWTGAVTEAFF. CDR3 nucleotide sequence: TGTGCCAGCAGTTACTGGACAGGGGCTGTCACTGAAGCTTTCTTT.

This clone has just one count. The chain links TRBV14 to TRBJ1-1, with D uncertain. Per germline, CDR1 SGHDN and CDR2 FVKESK. Trimming cost V 4 bases and J 5 bases, with 11 bases left between them. This CDR3 has 13 amino acids. The CDR3 DNA reads as TGTGCCAGCAGCCTCCCGGGGAGGACTGAAGCTTTCTTT. Translated, it gives CASSLPGRTEAFF.

This chain uses TRBV18 with TRBJ2-3; D uncertain. Trimming removed 5 bases from V and 2 bases from J, with 8 bases in between. The germline V gene encodes CDR1 KGHSH and CDR2 LQKENI. This CDR3 has 13 residues. CDR3 residues: CASSTDITDTQYF. DNA of the CDR3: TGTGCCAGCTCAACTGACATCACAGATACGCAGTATTTT.

A word on this clone: At one of its ends the junction is not consistent with the germline gene, which may arise from a read error. This chain uses TRBV25-1 with TRBJ2-2, with D possibly TRBD2 on 6 matching bases. From germline, CDR1 is MGHDK and CDR2 SYGVNS. The CDR3 runs 14 residues. DNA of the CDR3: TGTGCCAGCAGTGAGGAGTCTAGTGGGCGGGGAGCTGTTTTT. This sequence encodes CASSEESSGRGAVF.

V and J are TRBV5-8 and TRBJ2-2, with unresolved D. Germline-derived CDR1 and CDR2 are SGHTS and YDEGEE. V lost 0 bases and J lost 5, with 5 bases in between. The CDR3 totals 13 residues. This CDR3 is CASSLGATGELFF. The DNA of the CDR3 is TGTGCCAGCAGCTTGGGGGCTACCGGGGAGCTGTTTTTT.

The chain has TRBV18 and TRBJ2-3, with D unclear. Germline CDR1 KGHSH, CDR2 LQKENI. The V end lost 3 bases, the J end lost 2 bases, and 9 bases lay between the germline ends. The CDR3 spans 14 residues. CDR3 bases: TGTGCCAGCTCACCCCCGGTTTCCACAGATACGCAGTATTTT. Protein sequence: CASSPPVSTDTQYF.

V usage is TRBV23-1 and J usage is TRBJ2-1, with D tentatively TRBD1 (6 bases). TRBV23-1 is an open reading frame, and its role is uncertain. The V end lost 4 bases, the J end lost 7 bases, and 20 bases lay between the germline ends. The CDR3 covers 16 residues. This CDR3 reads CASSPFRDTRGNEQFF. DNA for the CDR3: TGCGCCAGCAGTCCCTTCCGGGACACCCGAGGGAATGAGCAGTTCTTC.

V and J are TRBV7-6 and TRBJ2-7, with TRBD1 identical over 10 bases. V shed 3 bases and J 2 bases; nucleotides not matched to a gene: 1. Germline lookup yields CDR1 SGHVS and CDR2 FNYEAQ. There are 14 residues in the CDR3. DNA of the CDR3: TGTGCCAGCAGCTTGGGGACAGGGGCCTACGAGCAGTACTTC. Encoded protein: CASSLGTGAYEQYF.

The CDR3 region has the DNA TGTGCCAGCAGCTCGATAGCGGGAGAGCAGTTCTTC. The encoded protein is CASSSIAGEQFF. The chain combines TRBV7-9 with TRBJ2-1, with 8 bases lining up with TRBD2. Trimming took 4 bases from V and 10 from J; bases not matched to a gene: 3. The germline V gene has CDR1 SEHNR and CDR2 FQNEAQ (reference sequence). This CDR3 region has 12 residues.